The T cell receptor (beta chain) described here comes from a study of blood T cell repertoires in COVID-19. Study overall: Collection of acute and convalescent COVID-19 samples took place in the United States, Italy and Spain. Nucleic acid was either cDNA or gDNA, and it came from T cells, B-cell-depleted T cells, or PBMCs.

V was clipped by 5 bases and J by 0 bases, with 13 bases between them. Germline CDR1 reads SGHVS; CDR2 reads FNYEAQ. The CDR3 length is 15 residues. In the authors' methods: How many nucleated cells were present was estimated from reference gene primer amplification. The protocol was immunoSEQ multiplex PCR, while the TCRdb copy is restricted to in-frame clones and leaves out a portion. V and J calls plus clone size are reproduced from that table; the DNA served to infer D and trimming. The sample yields tens of thousands of clones, 75% to 85% seen once. The V gene is TRBV7-6, the J gene TRBJ1-1; weak D call: TRBD1 (6 bases). The origin of this receptor is a woman aged 55-75 years with acute or convalescent COVID-19. The sample comprised peripheral blood. The CDR3 coding sequence is TGTGCCAGCAGCCCAAGGGGGAGAATGAACACTGAAGCTTTCTTT. Amino acids: CASSPRGRMNTEAFF.